These 15 T cell receptor beta chains share one sample of origin, sequenced in a study of T-cell memory formation after mild COVID-19. TCRdb reprocessed the 5' RACE reads via MiXCR and lists one record per CDR3 protein. The sample has roughly 170,000 distinct CDR3 sequences, about 18% seen once. Sample: PBMCs or a T cell subset sorted from them (not recorded which). Every receptor here comes from a man between 18 and 29 years old who had mild COVID-19 (a few samples of this study predate the infection). Cell type and time point are not known.

The rearrangement links TRBV7-2 to TRBJ2-2; 7 bases are shared with TRBD2. The length of the CDR3 is 16 residues. After removal of 3 bases from V and 0 bases from J, the junction contained 4 bases not matched to a gene. Germline V gene lookup returns CDR1 SGHTA and CDR2 FQGNSA. The CDR3 sequence is CASSFKAGPNTGELFF. DNA for the CDR3: TGTGCCAGCAGCTTTAAAGCGGGGCCGAACACCGGGGAGCTGTTTTTT.

This clonotype was seen at least ten times. This chain joins TRBV6-5 and TRBJ1-1, with a weak D call TRBD1 (6 bases). The germline V gene encodes CDR1 MNHEY and CDR2 SVGAGI. The CDR3 contains 13 residues. Trimming took 5 bases from V and 1 from J, leaving 8 bases between them. The CDR3 loop reads CASSQQGNTEAFF. The CDR3 DNA follows: TGTGCCAGCAGTCAACAGGGGAACACTGAAGCTTTCTTT.

The J gene is TRBJ2-3, the V gene TRBV12-5; D is ambiguous. Germline-derived CDR1 and CDR2 are LGHNT and FRNRAP. CDR3 length: 13 amino acids. V was clipped by 2 bases and J by 1 base, with 4 bases between them. In DNA form, the CDR3 reads TGTGCTAGTGGTTTGCCTGGCACAGATACGCAGTATTTT. It encodes CASGLPGTDTQYF.

The chain uses TRBV5-1 and TRBJ1-2, with D unresolved. The V end lost 0 bases, the J end lost 4 bases, and 7 bases lay between the germline ends. The CDR3 extends over 13 amino acids. The germline V gene has CDR1 SGHRS and CDR2 YFSETQ. The CDR3 coding sequence is TGCGCCAGCAGCTTGGCCTACGGCTATGGCTACACCTTC. This codes for CASSLAYGYGYTF.

The rearrangement links TRBV5-1 to TRBJ2-1, with no clear D. The germline V gene has CDR1 SGHRS and CDR2 YFSETQ. V gave up 2 bases and J gave up 2 bases, with 5 bases separating them. There are 13 residues in the CDR3. The CDR3 spells CASSFPPYNEQFF. In DNA form, the CDR3 reads TGCGCCAGCAGCTTCCCTCCCTACAATGAGCAGTTCTTC.

This chain connects TRBV7-2 to TRBJ2-3; D may be TRBD1 or TRBD2 (7 bases each). CDR1 and CDR2 from the germline V gene are SGHTA and FQGNSA. Trimming removed 4 bases at V and 0 bases at J, with 11 bases between. This CDR3 comprises 15 residues. The CDR3 spells CASSCRGGSTDTQYF. The CDR3 DNA reads TGTGCCAGCAGCTGCAGGGGGGGTAGCACAGATACGCAGTATTTT.

This chain uses TRBV5-1 with TRBJ2-5; D is possibly TRBD2 (5 bases). Germline CDR1 is SGHRS and CDR2 is YFSETQ. Trimming stripped 3 bases from V and 4 bases from J, with 16 bases between. CDR3 length: 15 residues. CDR3 loop: CASSSRHGKGETQYF. CDR3 in DNA: TGCGCCAGCAGCTCACGACACGGGAAGGGAGAGACCCAGTACTTC.

The rearrangement joins TRBV24-1 to TRBJ2-2; D uncertain. Trimming cost V 5 bases and J 0 bases, with 3 bases left between them. Germline CDR1 and CDR2: KGHDR and SFDVKD. The CDR3 has 13 residues. In nucleotides, the CDR3 is TGTGCCACCAGTGTTTCGAACACCGGGGAGCTGTTTTTT. This encodes CATSVSNTGELFF.

The rearrangement joins TRBV6-5 to TRBJ2-3; 8 nucleotides align to TRBD2. The J segment lost 5 bases and the V segment lost 3 bases, leaving 13 bases of the junction unmatched. Germline lookup yields CDR1 MNHEY and CDR2 SVGAGI. The CDR3 runs to 17 residues. DNA of the CDR3: TGTGCCAGCAGTTATTCGACGGGGGGGCCTATTATAGATACGCAGTATTTT. The encoded protein is CASSYSTGGPIIDTQYF.

V gene TRBV20-1 combines with J gene TRBJ2-1; 7 positions agree with TRBD1. Germline V CDR1 and CDR2: DFQATT, SNEGSKA (reference sequence). Unmatched junction bases numbered 12, after V lost 6 bases and J lost 7 bases. This CDR3 is 14 amino acids long. CDR3 coding DNA: TGCAGTGCAACCCGGGACAGCTTTCTAAATGAGCAGTTCTTC. This translates into CSATRDSFLNEQFF.

This clonotype came up a few times. V and J are TRBV7-2 and TRBJ1-6; D gene unclear. The CDR3 covers 16 residues. Trimming removed 9 bases from V and 6 bases from J, with 21 bases in between. Germline lookup yields CDR1 SGHTA and CDR2 FQGNSA. The CDR3 bases are TGTGCCAGTGGTCATATTTCTGGAGGGATTAATTCACCCCTCCACTTT. Translating it yields CASGHISGGINSPLHF.

There are a few counts of this clonotype. The chain has TRBV20-1 and TRBJ2-3, with D unresolved. V was shortened by 0 bases and J by 6 bases, with 10 bases between the two germline ends. CDR3 length: 13 residues. Per the germline V gene, CDR1 is DFQATT and CDR2 is SNEGSKA (reference sequence). The CDR3 bases are TGCAGTGCTAGAGACCCCCTAAGGGATACGCAGTATTTT. This translates into CSARDPLRDTQYF.

This clonotype was seen repeatedly, ten times or more. V gene TRBV7-8 combines with J gene TRBJ2-1; D unresolved. The V gene lost 0 bases and the J gene lost 2 bases, with 8 bases spanning the gap. CDR1 is SGHVS and CDR2 is FQNEAQ in the germline V gene. CDR3 length: 15 residues. CDR3 nucleotides: TGTGCCAGCAGCTTAGCAATGATAACCTACAATGAGCAGTTCTTC. It encodes CASSLAMITYNEQFF.

This chain joins TRBV10-3 and TRBJ1-5; no firm D call. V shed 4 bases and J shed 6 bases, with 10 bases lying between them. Germline V gene sequence: CDR1 ENHRY, CDR2 SYGVKD. The CDR3 has 13 amino acids. The DNA for the CDR3 is TGTGCCATCAGTGCATTAGGGTTTCAGCCCCAGCATTTT. Its translation is CAISALGFQPQHF.

The gene calls are TRBV2 and TRBJ2-1; TRBD2 might be the D (5 bases). This CDR3 is built from 12 residues. The germline V and J ends were trimmed by 4 bases and 10 bases, with 11 bases remaining between them. The germline V gene encodes CDR1 SNHLY and CDR2 FYNNEI. CDR3 sequence reads: CASSGGTGEQFF. The CDR3 DNA reads TGTGCCAGCAGTGGAGGTACGGGGGAGCAGTTCTTC.